This record covers a single TCR beta chain. What it recognizes is unknown. Method: immunoSEQ multiplex PCR; TCRdb's copy keeps in-frame clones and lacks some. Of 45,000 to 60,000 clones listed, under 85% were seen once; the top ten hold approximately 20%. Germline CDR1 reads SGHAT; CDR2 reads FQNNGV. The CDR3 spans 18 residues. Trimming removed 4 bases from V and 0 bases from J, with 20 bases in between. The data are from a study of T cells in localized non-small cell lung cancer. The study's findings and limits: For the top 100 tumor clones, a median approximately 50 also appeared in adjacent lung.

The TCR originated in a female donor aged 60 or older with stage II squamous cell lung carcinoma. The specimen was peripheral blood, collected before any cancer treatment. The V gene is TRBV11-2, the J gene TRBJ2-3; possible D gene TRBD1, 6 bases. CDR3 sequence (DNA): TGTGCCAGCAGCTCCCCCCGACAGGCTTATTCTAGCACAGATACGCAGTATTTT. Translated: CASSSPRQAYSSTDTQYF.